These T cell receptor beta chains were read from a single sample in a study of response to subunit inactivated influenza vaccine. TCRdb fed the RT-PCR reads into MiXCR, producing one record per CDR3 protein. The sample holds hundreds of thousands of distinct CDR3 sequences, 10% to 15% seen once. This sample comprised PBMCs from blood, obtained on the day of vaccination. These receptors were obtained from a man aged 45 to 65 who received an inactivated influenza vaccine. CDR3s include the opening cysteine and the closing phenylalanine or tryptophan. Fields, in order: J gene, clone size, V gene, CDR3 length, D gene, CDR3 protein, CDR3 DNA. A D gene is named only where the DNA matches it firmly. Some rows have no size entry. The others give once, few or many, or a class for an expanded clone.

J: TRBJ2-5; size: NA; V: TRBV10-2; length: 16; D: NA; CDR3: CASSESTNFPLETQYF; DNA: TGCGCCAGCAGTGAGTCGACTAATTTCCCTTTGGAGACCCAGTACTTC
J: TRBJ2-7; size: NA; V: TRBV30; length: 14; D: NA; CDR3: CAWSDGGTGYEQYF; DNA: TGTGCCTGGAGTGACGGAGGGACTGGCTACGAGCAGTACTTC
J: TRBJ2-7; size: few; V: TRBV20-1; length: 11; D: NA; CDR3: CSVPKYYEQYF; DNA: TGCAGTGTTCCCAAATACTACGAGCAGTACTTC
J: TRBJ2-1; size: NA; V: TRBV11-2; length: 14; D: TRBD1; CDR3: CASSWRDRVNEQFF; DNA: TGTGCCAGCAGCTGGAGGGACAGGGTCAATGAGCAGTTCTTC
J: TRBJ2-5; size: few; V: TRBV10-3; length: 14; D: NA; CDR3: CAISGGFMALTQYF; DNA: TGTGCCATCAGTGGGGGTTTTATGGCTTTGACCCAGTACTTC
J: TRBJ2-5; size: medium-sized; V: TRBV4-2; length: 16; D: TRBD1; CDR3: CASSLGTGGPQETQYF; DNA: TGTGCCAGCAGCCTCGGGACAGGGGGACCACAAGAGACCCAGTACTTC
J: TRBJ2-1; size: few; V: TRBV7-9; length: 16; D: NA; CDR3: CASSSAFGGPQDEQFF; DNA: TGTGCCAGCAGCTCTGCCTTCGGGGGCCCACAGGATGAGCAGTTCTTC
J: TRBJ1-5; size: few; V: TRBV6-2/TRBV6-3; length: 15; D: TRBD1; CDR3: CASSWDRPSNQPQHF; DNA: TGTGCCAGCAGTTGGGACAGGCCATCAAATCAGCCCCAGCATTTT
J: TRBJ2-5; size: few; V: TRBV4-3; length: 16; D: TRBD2; CDR3: CASSQDLPSGSATQYF; DNA: TGCGCCAGCAGCCAAGATCTCCCTAGCGGGAGTGCGACCCAGTACTTC
J: TRBJ2-1; size: NA; V: TRBV29-1; length: 12; D: NA; CDR3: CSVGLPRNEQFF; DNA: TGCAGCGTCGGACTACCTCGGAATGAGCAGTTCTTC
J: TRBJ2-1; size: NA; V: TRBV3-1; length: 15; D: TRBD2; CDR3: CASSRGLAEANEQFF; DNA: TGTGCCAGCAGCCGCGGACTAGCGGAAGCAAATGAGCAGTTCTTC
J: TRBJ2-1; size: once; V: TRBV13; length: 16; D: TRBD1; CDR3: CASSLGGDRGGNEQFF; DNA: TGTGCCAGCAGCTTAGGAGGGGACAGGGGGGGGAATGAGCAGTTCTTC
J: TRBJ2-1; size: once; V: TRBV7-2; length: 14; D: TRBD1; CDR3: CASSFRGPDNEQFF; DNA: TGTGCCAGCAGCTTCAGGGGGCCAGACAATGAGCAGTTCTTC
J: TRBJ2-7; size: NA; V: TRBV15; length: 20; D: TRBD2; CDR3: CATSRDQIWLAGGESYEQYF; DNA: TGTGCCACCAGCAGAGATCAGATTTGGCTAGCGGGGGGAGAGTCCTACGAGCAGTACTTC
J: TRBJ1-2; size: NA; V: TRBV20-1; length: 14; D: TRBD1; CDR3: CSALDRGQVYGYTF; DNA: TGCAGTGCACTGGACAGGGGCCAGGTCTATGGCTACACCTTC
J: TRBJ2-7; size: NA; V: TRBV29-1; length: 12; D: NA; CDR3: CSVAGREKEQYF; DNA: TGCAGCGTTGCGGGCAGGGAGAAAGAGCAGTACTTC
J: TRBJ2-1; size: NA; V: TRBV18; length: 16; D: NA; CDR3: CASSPPTRFAYNEQFF; DNA: TGTGCCAGCTCACCACCGACTAGGTTTGCCTACAATGAGCAGTTCTTC
J: TRBJ2-1; size: NA; V: TRBV9; length: 14; D: NA; CDR3: CARPCLRPYNEQFF; DNA: TGTGCCAGGCCCTGCCTAAGGCCCTACAATGAGCAGTTCTTC
J: TRBJ2-5; size: NA; V: TRBV18; length: 16; D: NA; CDR3: CASSPSRGIDQETQYF; DNA: TGTGCCAGCTCACCATCAAGGGGCATCGACCAAGAGACCCAGTACTTC
J: TRBJ2-3; size: NA; V: TRBV20-1; length: 10; D: NA; CDR3: CSAKRDTQYF; DNA: TGCAGTGCTAAGCGGGATACGCAGTATTTT
J: TRBJ1-1; size: NA; V: TRBV5-1; length: 14; D: NA; CDR3: CASSPSGHHTEAFF; DNA: TGCGCCAGCAGCCCATCCGGACACCACACTGAAGCTTTCTTT
J: TRBJ2-5; size: few; V: TRBV28; length: 13; D: TRBD2; CDR3: CASGLDRWETQYF; DNA: TGTGCCAGCGGACTAGATCGGTGGGAGACCCAGTACTTC